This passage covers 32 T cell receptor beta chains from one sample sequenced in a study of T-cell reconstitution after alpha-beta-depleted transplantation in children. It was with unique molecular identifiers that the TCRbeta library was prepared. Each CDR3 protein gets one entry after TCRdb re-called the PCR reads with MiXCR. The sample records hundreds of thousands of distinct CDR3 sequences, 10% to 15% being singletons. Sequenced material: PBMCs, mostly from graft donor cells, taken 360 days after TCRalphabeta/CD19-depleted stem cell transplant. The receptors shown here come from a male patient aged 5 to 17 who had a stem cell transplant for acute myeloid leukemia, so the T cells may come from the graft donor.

CDR3 sequence: CASSIWGYEQYF. As DNA, the CDR3 is TGTGCCAGTAGTATTTGGGGTTACGAGCAGTACTTC. This chain uses TRBV19 with TRBJ2-7; D is uncertain. This CDR3 is built from 12 residues. With 3 bases removed from V and 4 bases from J, the gap between germline ends came to 7 bases. Germline V gene sequence: CDR1 LNHDA, CDR2 SQIVND (reference sequence).

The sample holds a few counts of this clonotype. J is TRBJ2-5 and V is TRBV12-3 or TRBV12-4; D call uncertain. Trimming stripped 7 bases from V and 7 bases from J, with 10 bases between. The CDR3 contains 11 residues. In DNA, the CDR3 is TGTGCCAGCATGCGCGTCGGGACCCAGTACTTC. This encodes CASMRVGTQYF.

The CDR3: CASSKPGQGFQTQYF. CDR3 nucleotides: TGTGCCAGTAGTAAACCGGGACAGGGGTTTCAGACCCAGTACTTC. The chain combines TRBV19 with TRBJ2-5; TRBD1 matches at 10 bases. CDR1 LNHDA and CDR2 SQIVND come from the germline V gene (reference sequence). The CDR3 extends over 15 amino acids. V shed 4 bases, J shed 6 bases, and the junction held 8 bases outside the gene matches.

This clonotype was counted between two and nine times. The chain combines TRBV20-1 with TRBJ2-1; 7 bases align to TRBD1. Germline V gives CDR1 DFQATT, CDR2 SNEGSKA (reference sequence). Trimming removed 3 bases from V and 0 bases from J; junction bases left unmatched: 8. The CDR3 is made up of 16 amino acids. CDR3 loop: CSASNLRGSSYNEQFF. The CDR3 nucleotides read TGCAGTGCTAGTAACCTCAGGGGGAGCTCCTACAATGAGCAGTTCTTC.

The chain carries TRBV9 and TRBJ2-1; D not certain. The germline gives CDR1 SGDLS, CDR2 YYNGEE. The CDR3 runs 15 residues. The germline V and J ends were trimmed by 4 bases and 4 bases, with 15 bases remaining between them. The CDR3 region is CASSTMADHYNEQFF. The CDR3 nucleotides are TGTGCCAGCAGCACTATGGCCGATCATTACAATGAGCAGTTCTTC.

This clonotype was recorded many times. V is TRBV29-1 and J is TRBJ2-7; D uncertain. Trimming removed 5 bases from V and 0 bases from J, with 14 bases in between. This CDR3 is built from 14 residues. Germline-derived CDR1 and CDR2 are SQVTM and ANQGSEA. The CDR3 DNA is TGCAGCGTTCCCGGACCGGAGAGCTCCTACGAGCAGTACTTC. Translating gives CSVPGPESSYEQYF.

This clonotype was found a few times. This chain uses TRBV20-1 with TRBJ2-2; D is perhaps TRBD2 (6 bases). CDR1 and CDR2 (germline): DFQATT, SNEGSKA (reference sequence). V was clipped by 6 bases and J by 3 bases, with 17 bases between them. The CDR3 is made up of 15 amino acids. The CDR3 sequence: CSAPDGRVDTGELFF. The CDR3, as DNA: TGCAGTGCCCCAGACGGGAGAGTGGACACCGGGGAGCTGTTTTTT.

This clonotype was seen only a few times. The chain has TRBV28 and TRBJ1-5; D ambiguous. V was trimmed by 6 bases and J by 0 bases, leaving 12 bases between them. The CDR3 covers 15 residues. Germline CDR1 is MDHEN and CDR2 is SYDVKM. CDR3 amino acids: CASSRGPFSNQPQHF. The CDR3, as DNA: TGTGCCAGCAGCCGAGGACCTTTTAGCAATCAGCCCCAGCATTTT.

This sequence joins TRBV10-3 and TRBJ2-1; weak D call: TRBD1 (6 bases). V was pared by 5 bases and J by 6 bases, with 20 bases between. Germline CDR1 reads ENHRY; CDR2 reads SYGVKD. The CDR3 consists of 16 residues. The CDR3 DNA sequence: TGTGCCATCAGTCAACAGGGTTCTGGTTTCGTCAATGAGCAGTTCTTC. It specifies CAISQQGSGFVNEQFF.

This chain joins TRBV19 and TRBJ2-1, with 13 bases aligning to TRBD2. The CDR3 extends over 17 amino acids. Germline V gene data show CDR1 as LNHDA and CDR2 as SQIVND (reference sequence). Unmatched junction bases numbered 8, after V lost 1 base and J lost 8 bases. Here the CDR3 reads CASSIARTSGRSDEQFF. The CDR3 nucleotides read TGTGCCAGTAGTATAGCTAGGACTAGCGGGAGAAGCGATGAGCAGTTCTTC.

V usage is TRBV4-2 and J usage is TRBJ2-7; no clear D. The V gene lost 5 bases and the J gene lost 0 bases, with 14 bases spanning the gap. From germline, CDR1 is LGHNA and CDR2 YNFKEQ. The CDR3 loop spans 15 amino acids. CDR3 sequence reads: CASSYRSLSSYEQYF. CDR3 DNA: TGTGCCAGCAGCTACAGATCACTTAGCTCCTACGAGCAGTACTTC.

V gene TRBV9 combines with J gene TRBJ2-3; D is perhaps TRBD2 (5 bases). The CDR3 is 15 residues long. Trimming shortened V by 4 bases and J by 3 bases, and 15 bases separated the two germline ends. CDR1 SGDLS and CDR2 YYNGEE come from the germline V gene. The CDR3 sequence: CASSPRTGRTDTQYF. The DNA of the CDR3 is TGTGCCAGCAGCCCCCGGACGGGAAGGACAGATACGCAGTATTTT.

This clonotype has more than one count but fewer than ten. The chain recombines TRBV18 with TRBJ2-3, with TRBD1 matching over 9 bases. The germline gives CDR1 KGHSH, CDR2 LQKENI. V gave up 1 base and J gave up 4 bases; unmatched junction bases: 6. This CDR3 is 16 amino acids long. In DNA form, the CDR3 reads TGTGCCAGCTCACCACGGACAGGGGCCGGGGCAGATACGCAGTATTTT. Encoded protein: CASSPRTGAGADTQYF.

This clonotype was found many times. The CDR3 DNA is TGCGCCAGCAGCCAAGATAGAGGGCTAGGCTCCTACAATGAGCAGTTCTTC. It codes for CASSQDRGLGSYNEQFF. The chain couples TRBV4-3 to TRBJ2-1; perhaps TRBD2 as D (5 bases). Trimming left V 0 bases short and J 0 bases short, with 12 bases between. The CDR3 runs 17 residues. Germline CDR1 LGHNA, CDR2 YSLEER.

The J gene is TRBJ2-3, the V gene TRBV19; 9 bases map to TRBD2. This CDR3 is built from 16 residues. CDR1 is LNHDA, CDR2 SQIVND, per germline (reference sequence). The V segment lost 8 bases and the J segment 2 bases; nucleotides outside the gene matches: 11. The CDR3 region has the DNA TGTGCCAGTTCCACCTGGGGGACTAGCTACACAGATACGCAGTATTTT. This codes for CASSTWGTSYTDTQYF.

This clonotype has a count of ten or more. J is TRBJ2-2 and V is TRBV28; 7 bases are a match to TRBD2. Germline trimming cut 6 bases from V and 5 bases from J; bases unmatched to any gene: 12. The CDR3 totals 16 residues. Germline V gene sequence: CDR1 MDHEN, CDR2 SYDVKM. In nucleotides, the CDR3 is TGTGCCAGCAGCCCTCACAGGCTAGCGGAGACCGGGGAGCTGTTTTTT. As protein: CASSPHRLAETGELFF.

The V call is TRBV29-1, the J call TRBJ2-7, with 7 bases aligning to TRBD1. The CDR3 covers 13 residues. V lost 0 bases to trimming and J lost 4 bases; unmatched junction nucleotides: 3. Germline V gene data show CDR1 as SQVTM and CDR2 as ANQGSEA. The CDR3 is CSVEEKGAYEQYF. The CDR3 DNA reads TGCAGCGTTGAAGAGAAGGGGGCGTACGAGCAGTACTTC.

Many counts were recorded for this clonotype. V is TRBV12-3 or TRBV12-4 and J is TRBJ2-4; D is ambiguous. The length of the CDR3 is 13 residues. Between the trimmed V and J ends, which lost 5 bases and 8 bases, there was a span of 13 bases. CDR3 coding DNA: TGTGCCAGCAGTGGGTCCATTGCGTACATTCAGTACTTC. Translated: CASSGSIAYIQYF.

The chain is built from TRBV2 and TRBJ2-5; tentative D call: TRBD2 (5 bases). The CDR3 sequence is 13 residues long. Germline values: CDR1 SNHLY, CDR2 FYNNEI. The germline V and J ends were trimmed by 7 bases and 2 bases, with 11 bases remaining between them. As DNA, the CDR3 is TGTGCCAGCAAAGAACTAGATCAAGAGACCCAGTACTTC. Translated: CASKELDQETQYF.

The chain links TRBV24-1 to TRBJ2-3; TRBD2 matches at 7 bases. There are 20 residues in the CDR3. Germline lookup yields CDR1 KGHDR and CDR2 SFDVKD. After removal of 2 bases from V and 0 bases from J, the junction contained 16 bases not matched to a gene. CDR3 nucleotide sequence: TGTGCCACCAGTGATTCCCGGCTAGCGGTTCCTATTGCTAGCACAGATACGCAGTATTTT. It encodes CATSDSRLAVPIASTDTQYF.

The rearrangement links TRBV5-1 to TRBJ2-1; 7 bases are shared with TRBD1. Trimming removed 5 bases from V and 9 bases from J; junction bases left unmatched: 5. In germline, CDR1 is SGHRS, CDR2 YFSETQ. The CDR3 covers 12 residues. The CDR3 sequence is CASRTGYREQFF. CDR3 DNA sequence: TGCGCCAGCAGGACAGGGTATCGTGAGCAGTTCTTC.

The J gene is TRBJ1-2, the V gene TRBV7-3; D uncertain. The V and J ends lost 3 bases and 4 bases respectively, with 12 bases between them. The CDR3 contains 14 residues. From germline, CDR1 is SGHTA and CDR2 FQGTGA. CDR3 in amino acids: CASSLDRTRYGYTF. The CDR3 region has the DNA TGTGCCAGCAGCTTGGACCGCACCCGCTATGGCTACACCTTC.

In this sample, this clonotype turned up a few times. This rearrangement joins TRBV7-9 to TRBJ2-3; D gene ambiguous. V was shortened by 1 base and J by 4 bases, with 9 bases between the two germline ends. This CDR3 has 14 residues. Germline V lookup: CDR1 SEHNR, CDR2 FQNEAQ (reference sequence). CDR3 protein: CASSLVEGADTQYF. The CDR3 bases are TGTGCCAGCAGCTTAGTAGAAGGCGCAGATACGCAGTATTTT.

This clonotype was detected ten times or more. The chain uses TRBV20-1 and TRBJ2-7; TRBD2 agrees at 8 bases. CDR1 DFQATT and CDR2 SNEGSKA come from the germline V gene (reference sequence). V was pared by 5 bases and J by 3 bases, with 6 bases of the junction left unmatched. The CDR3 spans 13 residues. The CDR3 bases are TGCAGTGCTGGGGCGGGAGGTCGCTACGAGCAGTACTTC. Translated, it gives CSAGAGGRYEQYF.

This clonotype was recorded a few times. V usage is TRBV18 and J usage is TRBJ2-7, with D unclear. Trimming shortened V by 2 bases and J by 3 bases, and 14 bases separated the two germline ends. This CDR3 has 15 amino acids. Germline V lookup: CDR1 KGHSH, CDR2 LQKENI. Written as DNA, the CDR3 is TGTGCCAGCTCACCAACCCGTGGCATCGTCTACGAGCAGTACTTC. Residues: CASSPTRGIVYEQYF.

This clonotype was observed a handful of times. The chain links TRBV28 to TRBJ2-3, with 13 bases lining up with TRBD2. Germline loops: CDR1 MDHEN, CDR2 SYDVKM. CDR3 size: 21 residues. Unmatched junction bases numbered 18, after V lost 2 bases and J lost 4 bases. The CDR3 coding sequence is TGTGCCAGCAGTTTAACCAATCCCCACACTAGCGGGAGGGAATCGCCAGATACGCAGTATTTT. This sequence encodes CASSLTNPHTSGRESPDTQYF.

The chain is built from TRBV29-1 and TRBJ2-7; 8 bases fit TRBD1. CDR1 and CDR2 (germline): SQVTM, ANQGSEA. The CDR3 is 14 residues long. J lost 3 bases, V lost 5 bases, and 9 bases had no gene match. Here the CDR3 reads CSVTDRGAHYEQYF. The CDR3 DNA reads TGCAGCGTTACCGACAGGGGAGCCCACTACGAGCAGTACTTC.

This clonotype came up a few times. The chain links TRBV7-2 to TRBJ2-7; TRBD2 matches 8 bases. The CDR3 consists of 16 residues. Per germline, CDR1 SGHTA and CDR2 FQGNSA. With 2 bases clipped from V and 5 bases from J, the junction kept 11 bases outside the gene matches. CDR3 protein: CASSLKQSGSNNEQYF. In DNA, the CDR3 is TGTGCCAGCAGCTTAAAACAGAGCGGGAGTAACAACGAGCAGTACTTC.

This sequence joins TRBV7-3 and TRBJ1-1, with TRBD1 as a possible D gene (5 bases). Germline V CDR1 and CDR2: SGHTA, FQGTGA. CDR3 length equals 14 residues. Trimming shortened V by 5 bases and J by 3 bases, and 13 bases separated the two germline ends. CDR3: CASSQQDGDTEAFF. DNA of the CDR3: TGTGCCAGCAGCCAACAGGACGGAGACACTGAAGCTTTCTTT.

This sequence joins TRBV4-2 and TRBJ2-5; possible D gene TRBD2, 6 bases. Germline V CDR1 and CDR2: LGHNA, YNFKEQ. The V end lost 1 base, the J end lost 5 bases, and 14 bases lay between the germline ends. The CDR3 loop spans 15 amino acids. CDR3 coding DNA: TGTGCCAGCAGCCAAGCCACAGGAGGAGGGGAGACCCAGTACTTC. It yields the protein CASSQATGGGETQYF.

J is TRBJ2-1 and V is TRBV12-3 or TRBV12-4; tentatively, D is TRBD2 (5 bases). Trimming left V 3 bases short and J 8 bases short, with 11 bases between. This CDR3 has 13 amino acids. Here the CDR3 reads CASSFAVGDEQFF. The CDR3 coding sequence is TGTGCCAGCAGTTTCGCAGTCGGGGATGAGCAGTTCTTC.

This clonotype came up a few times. The CDR3 reads CASSWGVADEQYF. DNA of the CDR3: TGTGCCAGCAGCTGGGGAGTGGCCGACGAGCAGTACTTC. The chain employs TRBV5-8 and TRBJ2-7; possibly TRBD2 for D (5 bases). CDR1 is SGHTS and CDR2 is YDEGEE in the germline V gene. The length of the CDR3 is 13 residues. The V and J ends lost 3 bases and 5 bases respectively, with 12 bases between them.